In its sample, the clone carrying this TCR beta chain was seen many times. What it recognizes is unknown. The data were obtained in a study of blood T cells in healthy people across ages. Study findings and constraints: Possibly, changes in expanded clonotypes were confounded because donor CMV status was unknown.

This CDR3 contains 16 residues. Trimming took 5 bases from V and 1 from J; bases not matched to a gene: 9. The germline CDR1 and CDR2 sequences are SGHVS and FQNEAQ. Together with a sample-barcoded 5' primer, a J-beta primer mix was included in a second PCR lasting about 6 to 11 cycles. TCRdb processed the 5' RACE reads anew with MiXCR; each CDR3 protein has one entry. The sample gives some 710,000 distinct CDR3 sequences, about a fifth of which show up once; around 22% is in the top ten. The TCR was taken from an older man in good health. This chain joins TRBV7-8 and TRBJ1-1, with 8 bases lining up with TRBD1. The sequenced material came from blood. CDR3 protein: CASSHRGAITNTEAFF. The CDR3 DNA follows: TGTGCCAGCAGCCACAGGGGGGCGATTACGAACACTGAAGCTTTCTTT.